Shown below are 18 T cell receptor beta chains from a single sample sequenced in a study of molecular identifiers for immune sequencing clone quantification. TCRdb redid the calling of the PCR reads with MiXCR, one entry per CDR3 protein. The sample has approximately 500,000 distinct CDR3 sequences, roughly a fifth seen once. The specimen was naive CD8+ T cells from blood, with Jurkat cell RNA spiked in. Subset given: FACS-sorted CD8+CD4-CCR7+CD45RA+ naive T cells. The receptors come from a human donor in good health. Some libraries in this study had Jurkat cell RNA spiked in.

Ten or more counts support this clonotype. The CDR3 coding sequence is TGTGCCAGCAGTGAAGAGGAGGGCTCAGACCTAGCCAAAAACATTCAGTACTTC. Amino acid sequence: CASSEEEGSDLAKNIQYF. The V and J genes are TRBV2 and TRBJ2-4; tentative D call: TRBD2 (6 bases). Germline V gene sequence: CDR1 SNHLY, CDR2 FYNNEI. The ends were cut back, 1 base at V and 0 bases at J, with 16 bases in the middle. This CDR3 has 18 amino acids. Drawing the rest from reference TRBV2 and TRBJ2-4, the complete variable domain is EPEVTQTPSHQVTQMGQEVILRCVPISNHLYFYWYRQILGQKVEFLVSFYNNEISEKSEIFDDQFSVERPDGSNFTLKIRSTKLEDSAMYFCASSEEEGSDLAKNIQYFGAGTRLSVL.

The CDR3 DNA sequence: TGTGCCAGTAGTACCCTAACAGGGTGCATATCGAACACCGGGGAGCTGTTTTTT. Translation gives CASSTLTGCISNTGELFF. The gene calls are TRBV19 and TRBJ2-2; D may be TRBD1 (6 bases). Germline V gene sequence: CDR1 LNHDA, CDR2 SQIVND (reference sequence). The CDR3 is 18 residues long. V lost 4 bases to trimming and J lost 0 bases, with 18 bases between them. Using reference TRBV19 and TRBJ2-2 for the parts outside the CDR3, the full variable domain is DGGITQSPKYLFRKEGQNVTLSCEQNLNHDAMYWYRQDPGQGLRLIYYSQIVNDFQKGDIAEGYSVSREKKESFPLTVTSAQKNPTAFYLCASSTLTGCISNTGELFFGEGSRLTVL.

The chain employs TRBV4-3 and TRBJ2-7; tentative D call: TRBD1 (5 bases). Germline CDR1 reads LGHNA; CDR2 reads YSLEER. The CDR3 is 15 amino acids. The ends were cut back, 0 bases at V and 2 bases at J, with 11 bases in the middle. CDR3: CASSQDTDSPYEQYF. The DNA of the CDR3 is TGCGCCAGCAGCCAAGATACCGACAGCCCCTACGAGCAGTACTTC.

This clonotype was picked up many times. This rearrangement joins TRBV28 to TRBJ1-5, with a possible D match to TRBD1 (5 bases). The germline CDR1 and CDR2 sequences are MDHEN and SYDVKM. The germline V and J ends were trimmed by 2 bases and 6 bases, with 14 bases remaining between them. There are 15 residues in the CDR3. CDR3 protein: CASSLGQVGGQPQHF. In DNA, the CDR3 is TGTGCCAGCAGTTTAGGGCAGGTCGGGGGTCAGCCCCAGCATTTT.

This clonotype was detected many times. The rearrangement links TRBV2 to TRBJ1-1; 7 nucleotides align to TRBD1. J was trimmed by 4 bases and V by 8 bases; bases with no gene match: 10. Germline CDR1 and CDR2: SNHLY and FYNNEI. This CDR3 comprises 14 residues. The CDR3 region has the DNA TGTGCCAGCCGAATAGAGGGGGCGATCACTGAAGCTTTCTTT. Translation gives CASRIEGAITEAFF.

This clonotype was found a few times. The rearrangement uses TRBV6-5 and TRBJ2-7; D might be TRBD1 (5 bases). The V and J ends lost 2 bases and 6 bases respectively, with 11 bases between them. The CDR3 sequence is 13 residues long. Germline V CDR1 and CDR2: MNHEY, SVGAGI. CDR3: CASSYQGPSEQYF. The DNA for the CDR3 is TGTGCCAGCAGTTACCAGGGCCCCTCCGAGCAGTACTTC.

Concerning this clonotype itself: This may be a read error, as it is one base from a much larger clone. This CDR3 is CASSSRTSGGASYTGTQYF. The CDR3 coding sequence is TGTGCCAGCAGCTCCAGGACTAGCGGGGGGGCATCATACACAGGTACGCAGTATTTT. The chain joins TRBV7-9 to TRBJ2-3, with TRBD2 identical over 15 bases. The germline gives CDR1 SEHNR, CDR2 FQNEAQ (reference sequence). This CDR3 has 19 residues. The variable domain in full, with the rest retrieved from reference TRBV7-9 and TRBJ2-3, is DTGVSQNPRHKITKRGQNVTFRCDPISEHNRLYWYRQTLGQGPEFLTYFQNEAQLEKSRLLSDRFSAERPKGSFSTLEIQRTEQGDSAMYLCASSSRTSGGASYTGTQYFGPGTRLTVL.

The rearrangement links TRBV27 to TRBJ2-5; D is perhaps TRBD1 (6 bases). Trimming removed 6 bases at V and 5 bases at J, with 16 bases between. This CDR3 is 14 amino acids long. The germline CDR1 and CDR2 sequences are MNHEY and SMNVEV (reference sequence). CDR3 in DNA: TGTGCCAGCAGCCCGACAGGCCTTACCGAGACCCAGTACTTC. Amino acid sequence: CASSPTGLTETQYF.

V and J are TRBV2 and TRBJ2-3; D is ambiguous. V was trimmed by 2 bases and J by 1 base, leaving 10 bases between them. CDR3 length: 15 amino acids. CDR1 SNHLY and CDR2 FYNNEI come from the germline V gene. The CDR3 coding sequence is TGTGCCAGCAGTGAACTCATGACGGGCACAGATACGCAGTATTTT. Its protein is CASSELMTGTDTQYF.

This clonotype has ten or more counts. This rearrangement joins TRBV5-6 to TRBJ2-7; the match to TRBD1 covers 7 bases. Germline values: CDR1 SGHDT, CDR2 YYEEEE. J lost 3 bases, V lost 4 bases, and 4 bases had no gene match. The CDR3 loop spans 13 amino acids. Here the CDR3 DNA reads TGTGCCAGCAGCGGGGACAGCTTCTACGAGCAGTACTTC. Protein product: CASSGDSFYEQYF. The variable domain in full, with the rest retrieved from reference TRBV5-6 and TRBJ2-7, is DAGVTQSPTHLIKTRGQQVTLRCSPKSGHDTVSWYQQALGQGPQFIFQYYEEEERQRGNFPDRFSGHQFPNYSSELNVNALLLGDSALYLCASSGDSFYEQYFGPGTRLTVT.

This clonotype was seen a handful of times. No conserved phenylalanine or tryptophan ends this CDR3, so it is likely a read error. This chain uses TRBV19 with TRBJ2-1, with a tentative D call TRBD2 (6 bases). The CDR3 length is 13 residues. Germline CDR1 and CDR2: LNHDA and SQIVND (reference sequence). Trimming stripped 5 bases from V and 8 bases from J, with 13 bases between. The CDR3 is CASSLAGWDEQFL. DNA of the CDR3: TGTGCCAGTAGTCTCGCGGGGTGGGATGAGCAGTTCCTC.

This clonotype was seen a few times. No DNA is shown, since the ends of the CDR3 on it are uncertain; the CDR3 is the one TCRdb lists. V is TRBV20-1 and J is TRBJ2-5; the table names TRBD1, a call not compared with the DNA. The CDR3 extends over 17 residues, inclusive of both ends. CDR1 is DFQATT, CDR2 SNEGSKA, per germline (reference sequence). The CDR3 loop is CSARDSGRALYQETQYF.

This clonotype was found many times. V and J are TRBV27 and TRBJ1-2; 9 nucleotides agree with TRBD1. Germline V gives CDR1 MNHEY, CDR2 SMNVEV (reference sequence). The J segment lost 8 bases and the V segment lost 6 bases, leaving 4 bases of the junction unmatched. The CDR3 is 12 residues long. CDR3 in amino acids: CASRQGAGGYTF. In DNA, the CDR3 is TGTGCCAGCAGACAGGGGGCTGGGGGCTACACCTTC.

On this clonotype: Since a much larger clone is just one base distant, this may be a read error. CDR3 in DNA: TGTGCCTGGAGTACCAGGGGGCTTGGCACTGGAGCTTTCTTT. Its translation: CAWSTRGLGTGAFF. The chain recombines TRBV30 with TRBJ1-1, with TRBD1 identical over 8 bases. This CDR3 has 14 residues. Germline lookup yields CDR1 GTSNPN and CDR2 SVGIG (reference sequence).

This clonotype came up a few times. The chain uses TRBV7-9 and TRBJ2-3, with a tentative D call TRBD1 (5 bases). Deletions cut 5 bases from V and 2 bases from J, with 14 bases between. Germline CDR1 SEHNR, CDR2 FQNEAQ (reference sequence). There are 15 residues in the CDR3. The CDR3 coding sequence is TGTGCCAGCAGCCCAGGGCACTTTTCCACAGATACGCAGTATTTT. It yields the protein CASSPGHFSTDTQYF.

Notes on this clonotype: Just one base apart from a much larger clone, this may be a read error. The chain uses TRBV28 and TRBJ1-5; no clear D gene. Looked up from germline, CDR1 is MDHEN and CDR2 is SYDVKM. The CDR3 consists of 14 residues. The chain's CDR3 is CASSLHRRNQSQHF. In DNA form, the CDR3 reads TGTGCCAGCAGCTTACACCGGAGAAATCAGTCCCAGCATTTT.

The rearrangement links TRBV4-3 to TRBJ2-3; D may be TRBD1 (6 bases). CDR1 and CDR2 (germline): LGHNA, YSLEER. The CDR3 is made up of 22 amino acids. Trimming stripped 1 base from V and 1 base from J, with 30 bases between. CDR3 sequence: CASSQGIRTGSTVYERTDTQYF. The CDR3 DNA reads TGCGCCAGCAGCCAAGGGATCAGAACAGGGTCGACCGTCTATGAGCGCACAGATACGCAGTATTTT.

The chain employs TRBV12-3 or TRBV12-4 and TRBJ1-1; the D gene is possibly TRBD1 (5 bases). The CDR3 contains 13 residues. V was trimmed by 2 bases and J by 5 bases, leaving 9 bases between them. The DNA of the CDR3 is TGTGCCAGCAGTTTATTCAGGGTTACTGAAGCTTTCTTT. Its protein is CASSLFRVTEAFF.